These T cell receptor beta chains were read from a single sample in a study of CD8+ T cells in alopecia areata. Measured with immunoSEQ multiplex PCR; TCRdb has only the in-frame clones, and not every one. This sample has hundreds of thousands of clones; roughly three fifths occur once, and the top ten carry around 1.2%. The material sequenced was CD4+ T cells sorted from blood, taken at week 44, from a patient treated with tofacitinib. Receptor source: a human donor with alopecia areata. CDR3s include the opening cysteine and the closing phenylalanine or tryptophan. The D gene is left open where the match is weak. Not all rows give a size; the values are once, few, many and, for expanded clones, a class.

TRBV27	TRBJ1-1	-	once	TGTGCCAGCAGCCCGGATGCGAACACTGAAGCTTTCTTT	CASSPDANTEAFF
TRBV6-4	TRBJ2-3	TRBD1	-	TGTGCCAGCAGCGTTGCTAGGGGGCTTTTTGCTACGCAGTATTTT	CASSVARGLFATQYF
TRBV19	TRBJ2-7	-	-	TGTGCCAGTAGCAGACAAGGAACCTACGAGCAGTACTTC	CASSRQGTYEQYF
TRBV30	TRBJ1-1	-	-	TGTGCCTGGAGTGCTCCAGGGGCCAACACTGAAGCTTTCTTT	CAWSAPGANTEAFF
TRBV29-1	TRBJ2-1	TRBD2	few	TGCAGCGCTACCCAACTCACCGGGACTAGAAACAATGAGCAGTTCTTC	CSATQLTGTRNNEQFF
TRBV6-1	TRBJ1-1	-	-	TGTGCCAGCACGGCGATGAACACTGAAGCTTTCTTT	CASTAMNTEAFF
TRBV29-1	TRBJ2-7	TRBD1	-	TGCAGCGCCGGCCCCGGACAGGTTGAGCAGTACTTC	CSAGPGQVEQYF
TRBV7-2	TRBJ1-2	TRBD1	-	TGTGCCAGCAGCACAGGACAGGGGGCCTCCTATGGCTACACCTTC	CASSTGQGASYGYTF
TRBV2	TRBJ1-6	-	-	TGTGCCAGCAAGCTTGGAAGGGAAAGATCACCCCTCCACTTT	CASKLGRERSPLHF
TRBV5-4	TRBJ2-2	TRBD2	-	TGTGCCAGCAGCCCCTCTTCTAGCGGGGGCAACACCGGGGAGCTGTTTTTT	CASSPSSSGGNTGELFF
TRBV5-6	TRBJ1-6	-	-	TGTGCCAGCAGCATTAACGGTAATTCACCCCTCCACTTT	CASSINGNSPLHF
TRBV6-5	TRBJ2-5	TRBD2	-	TGTGCCAGCAGACTGATGCCTAGCGGGGCTGAGACCCAGTACTTC	CASRLMPSGAETQYF
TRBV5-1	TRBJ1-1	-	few	TGCGCCAGCAGCTTGGAAGGGCAGGAAGCTTTCTTT	CASSLEGQEAFF
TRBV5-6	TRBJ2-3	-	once	TGTGCCAGCAGCTTGGACAGGGTTTCTGCAGATACGCAGTATTTT	CASSLDRVSADTQYF
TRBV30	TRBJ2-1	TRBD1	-	TGTGCCTGGAGTGTACAGGAAAGGCGCAGGGGGCATGAGCAGTTCTTC	CAWSVQERRRGHEQFF
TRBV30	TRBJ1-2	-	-	TGTGCCTGGAGTATAGACAGAGACTATGGCTACACCTTC	CAWSIDRDYGYTF
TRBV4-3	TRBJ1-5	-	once	TGCGCCAGCAGCCAAGATCGCCAGCTTAGCAATCAGCCCCAGCATTTT	CASSQDRQLSNQPQHF
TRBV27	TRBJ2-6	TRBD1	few	TGTGCCAGCAGTTTAACAGGGGCTGGGGCCAACGTCCTGACTTTC	CASSLTGAGANVLTF
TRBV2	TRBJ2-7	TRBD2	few	TGTGCCAGCAGTCCTACTAGCGGGGGGATCGGCGAGCAGTACTTC	CASSPTSGGIGEQYF
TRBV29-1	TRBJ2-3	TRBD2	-	TGCAGCGCTAAGGGACTAGCGGGGGGTCCGAGGGCAGATACGCAGTATTTT	CSAKGLAGGPRADTQYF
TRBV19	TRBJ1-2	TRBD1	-	TGTGCCAGTAGCAGCGGACAGGTGATTCACTATGGCTACACCTTC	CASSSGQVIHYGYTF
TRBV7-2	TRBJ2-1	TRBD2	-	TGTGCCAGCAGCCCCCCACGTGGTAGCGGGGGGTCCTACAATGAGCAGTTCTTC	CASSPPRGSGGSYNEQFF
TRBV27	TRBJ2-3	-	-	TGTGCCAGCACCCCGGGGACAGATACGCAGTATTTT	CASTPGTDTQYF
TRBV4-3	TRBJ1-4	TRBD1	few	TGCGCCAGCAGCCAGGGACAGTTAAATGAAAAACTGTTTTTT	CASSQGQLNEKLFF